The 16 T cell receptor beta chains below all came from one sample that was sequenced in a study of T cell repertoires in cytomegalovirus infection. TCRdb called the reads again in MiXCR, with one record for every CDR3 protein. The table includes about 270,000 distinct CDR3 sequences, around 20% detected once. These TCRs are of unknown antigen specificity. Here the sequenced sample was cultured PBMCs, taken from culture after CMV antigen stimulation. These receptors originate from a human donor in good health (CMV status not recorded). Some clones in this sample may be carry-over from other donors' samples.

The J gene is TRBJ2-7, the V gene TRBV6-2 or TRBV6-3, with 8 nucleotides matching TRBD2. The CDR3 is 16 amino acids. Germline assignment: CDR1 MNHEY and CDR2 SVGEGT. V shed 5 bases and J 0 bases; nucleotides not matched to a gene: 9. CDR3: CASSGGAGGPSYEQYF. The DNA for the CDR3 is TGTGCCAGCAGTGGTGGGGCGGGAGGACCCTCCTACGAGCAGTACTTC.

The chain is built from TRBV24-1 and TRBJ2-2, with unresolved D. This CDR3 has 13 amino acids. V was shortened by 5 bases and J by 0 bases, with 3 bases between the two germline ends. Per germline, CDR1 KGHDR and CDR2 SFDVKD. This CDR3 reads CATSGSNTGELFF. The CDR3, as DNA: TGTGCCACCAGTGGTTCGAACACCGGGGAGCTGTTTTTT.

The rearrangement joins TRBV24-1 to TRBJ2-2; tentatively, D is TRBD1 (6 bases). Germline lookup yields CDR1 KGHDR and CDR2 SFDVKD. Trimming removed 8 bases from V and 0 bases from J, with 12 bases in between. The CDR3 runs to 15 residues. CDR3: CATKGGPANTGELFF. In DNA, the CDR3 is TGTGCCACCAAAGGGGGACCCGCGAACACCGGGGAGCTGTTTTTT.

About this clonotype: The junction and the germline gene differ at one end; a read error may be behind it. The chain uses TRBV28 and TRBJ2-7; 8 bases match TRBD2. Per the germline V gene, CDR1 is MDHEN and CDR2 is SYDVKM. CDR3 length: 15 amino acids. CDR3 DNA sequence: TGTACCAGCAGTTCACTAGCGGAGAGCTCCTACGAGCAGTACTTC. The encoded protein is CTSSSLAESSYEQYF.

This clonotype was found a few times. The chain employs TRBV7-2 and TRBJ2-5; 9 nucleotides line up with TRBD2. V lost 5 bases, J lost 4 bases, and 11 bases stayed unmatched. CDR3 length: 16 amino acids. CDR1 is SGHTA, CDR2 FQGNSA, per germline. DNA for the CDR3: TGTGCCAGCAGCAGTTCTGGACTAGCGCTTCGAGAGACCCAGTACTTC. This sequence encodes CASSSSGLALRETQYF.

The chain has TRBV6-1 and TRBJ1-5, with TRBD1 matching over 9 bases. Trimming at V came to 3 bases and at J to 7 bases, leaving 4 bases not matched to a gene. Germline V lookup: CDR1 MNHNS, CDR2 SASEGT. The CDR3 contains 14 residues. The CDR3 coding sequence is TGTGCCAGCAGTGATAGGACAGGGGAACAGCCCCAGCATTTT. Amino acids: CASSDRTGEQPQHF.

There are a few counts of this clonotype. This chain links TRBV6-2 or TRBV6-3 with TRBJ1-5; the D is unclear. This CDR3 spans 11 amino acids. The germline V and J ends were trimmed by 6 bases and 12 bases, with 12 bases remaining between them. Germline assignment: CDR1 MNHEY and CDR2 SVGEGT. This chain's CDR3 is CASRPVRNQHF. The CDR3 nucleotides are TGTGCCAGCAGACCAGTCAGGAACCAGCATTTT.

The chain has TRBV4-1 and TRBJ1-2; no reliable D call. Trimming stripped 0 bases from V and 2 bases from J, with 10 bases between. CDR3 length: 15 amino acids. Germline V lookup: CDR1 MGHRA, CDR2 YSYEKL. The CDR3 coding sequence is TGCGCCAGCAGCCAAGATTCCGGGCCCAACTATGGCTACACCTTC. Translated: CASSQDSGPNYGYTF.

The chain has TRBV9 and TRBJ2-3, with D maybe TRBD2 (5 bases). There are 15 residues in the CDR3. CDR1 is SGDLS, CDR2 YYNGEE, per germline. V lost 4 bases to trimming and J lost 1 base, with 13 bases between them. The CDR3, as DNA: TGTGCCAGCAGCCCTAGATTGAGGGGCACAGATACGCAGTATTTT. It is translated as CASSPRLRGTDTQYF.

The chain is built from TRBV6-2 or TRBV6-3 and TRBJ1-2, with 7 bases that match TRBD1. This CDR3 contains 18 residues. With V trimmed by 2 bases and J by 0 bases, 12 bases remained unmatched. Germline assignment: CDR1 MNHEY and CDR2 SVGEGT. The CDR3 nucleotides read TGTGCCAGCAGTTACCTTCGGGAATACGGACAGGCTAACTATGGCTACACCTTC. Translated: CASSYLREYGQANYGYTF.

The gene calls are TRBV12-3 or TRBV12-4 and TRBJ1-5; 7 bases match TRBD1. This CDR3 has 15 amino acids. The V and J ends lost 3 bases and 5 bases, in that order; junction bases with no gene match: 7. The DNA of the CDR3 is TGTGCCAGCAGTTTGGGTCGACAGGGTCATCAGCCCCAGCATTTT. This encodes CASSLGRQGHQPQHF.

In its sample, this clonotype was seen many times. CDR3 DNA sequence: TGTGCCAGCAGTCAAACAGCTACAGGGAGGGCCAACGTCCTGACTTTC. It codes for CASSQTATGRANVLTF. The rearrangement joins TRBV7-2 to TRBJ2-6; possible D gene TRBD1, 6 bases. The CDR3 covers 16 residues. Germline CDR1 reads SGHTA; CDR2 reads FQGNSA. Trimming left V 6 bases short and J 5 bases short, with 17 bases between.

This clonotype appeared many times. The chain carries TRBV7-2 and TRBJ2-6; D perhaps matches TRBD2 (5 bases). From germline, CDR1 is SGHTA and CDR2 FQGNSA. V gave up 2 bases and J gave up 0 bases, with 11 bases separating them. The CDR3 has 17 residues. This CDR3 is CASSLQAAGSGANVLTF. DNA of the CDR3: TGTGCCAGCAGCTTACAGGCGGCGGGCTCTGGGGCCAACGTCCTGACTTTC.

This clonotype was counted many times. V gene TRBV7-8 combines with J gene TRBJ2-5; D not certain. The germline V and J ends were trimmed by 5 bases and 2 bases, with 9 bases remaining between them. Germline CDR1 is SGHVS and CDR2 is FQNEAQ. The CDR3 spans 13 residues. In DNA, the CDR3 is TGTGCCAGCAGCCCCCTTTCACAAGAGACCCAGTACTTC. Protein product: CASSPLSQETQYF. Complete variable domain (other parts from reference TRBV7-8 and TRBJ2-5): GAGVSQSPRYKVAKRGQDVALRCDPISGHVSLFWYQQALGQGPEFLTYFQNEAQLDKSGLPSDRFFAERPEGSVSTLKIQRTQQEDSAVYLCASSPLSQETQYFGPGTRLLVL.

The rearrangement uses TRBV20-1 and TRBJ2-3; D gene unclear. The ends were cut back, 6 bases at V and 6 bases at J, with 10 bases in the middle. Germline CDR1 and CDR2: DFQATT and SNEGSKA (reference sequence). The CDR3 consists of 11 residues. The CDR3 DNA is TGCAGTGCCCAGCTCCGGGATACGCAGTATTTT. Encoded protein: CSAQLRDTQYF.

This clonotype was observed once. V and J are TRBV20-1 and TRBJ2-7; 7 nucleotides align to TRBD2. The ends lost 0 bases at V and 3 bases at J; junction bases unmatched: 8. The CDR3 totals 15 residues. The germline gives CDR1 DFQATT, CDR2 SNEGSKA (reference sequence). This CDR3 is CSARDEASGIYEQYV. As DNA, the CDR3 is TGCAGTGCTAGAGATGAGGCTAGCGGCATCTACGAGCAGTACGTC.